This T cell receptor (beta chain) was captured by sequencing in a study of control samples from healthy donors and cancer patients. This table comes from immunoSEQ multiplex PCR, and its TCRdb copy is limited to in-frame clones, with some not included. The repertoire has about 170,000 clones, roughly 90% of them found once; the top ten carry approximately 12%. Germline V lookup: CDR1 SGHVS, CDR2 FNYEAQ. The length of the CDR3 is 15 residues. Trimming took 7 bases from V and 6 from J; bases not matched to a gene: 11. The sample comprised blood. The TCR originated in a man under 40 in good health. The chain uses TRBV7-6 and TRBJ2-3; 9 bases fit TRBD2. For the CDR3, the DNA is TGTGCCAGCACTAGCGGGACTCATTCTTCGGATACGCAGTATTTT. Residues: CASTSGTHSSDTQYF.